The sequence of this T cell receptor beta chain was determined in a study of control samples from healthy donors and cancer patients. In germline, CDR1 is LNHNV, CDR2 YYDKDF (reference sequence). V was clipped by 4 bases and J by 6 bases; unmatched bases: 5. The CDR3 is 14 residues long. Profiling relied on immunoSEQ multiplex PCR, and the TCRdb table lists in-frame clones only, not all of them. The sample holds about 77,000 clones, 85% to 95% seen once. The receptor's source is a woman in her fifties or sixties in good health. The chain uses TRBV15 and TRBJ1-5; 8 bases map to TRBD1. Sequenced sample: blood. In DNA, the CDR3 is TGTGCCACCAGCAAGACAGGGGAGGTTCAGCCCCAGCATTTT. Encoded protein: CATSKTGEVQPQHF.